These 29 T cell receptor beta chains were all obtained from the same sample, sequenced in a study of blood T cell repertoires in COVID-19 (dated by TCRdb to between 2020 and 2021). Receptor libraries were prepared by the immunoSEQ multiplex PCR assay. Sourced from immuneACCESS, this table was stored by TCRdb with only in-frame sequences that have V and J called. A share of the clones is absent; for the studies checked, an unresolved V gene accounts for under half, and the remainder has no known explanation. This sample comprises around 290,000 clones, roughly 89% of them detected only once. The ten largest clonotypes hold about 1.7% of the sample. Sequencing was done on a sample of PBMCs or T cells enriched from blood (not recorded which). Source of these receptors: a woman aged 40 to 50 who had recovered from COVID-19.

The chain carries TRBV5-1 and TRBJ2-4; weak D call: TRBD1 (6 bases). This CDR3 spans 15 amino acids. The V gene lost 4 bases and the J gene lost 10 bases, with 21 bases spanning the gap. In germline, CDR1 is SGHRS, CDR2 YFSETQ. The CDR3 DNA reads TGCGCCAGCAGCCCCGATGGCCGGGACACCCGAATTCAGTACTTC. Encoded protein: CASSPDGRDTRIQYF. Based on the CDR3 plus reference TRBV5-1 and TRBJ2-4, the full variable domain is KAGVTQTPRYLIKTRGQQVTLSCSPISGHRSVSWYQQTPGQGLQFLFEYFSETQRNKGNFPGRFSGRQFSNSRSEMNVSTLELGDSALYLCASSPDGRDTRIQYFGAGTRLSVL.

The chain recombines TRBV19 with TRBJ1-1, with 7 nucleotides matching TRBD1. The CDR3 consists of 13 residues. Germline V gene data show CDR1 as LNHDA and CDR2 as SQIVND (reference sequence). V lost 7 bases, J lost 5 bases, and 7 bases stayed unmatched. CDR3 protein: CASTPRGRTEAFF. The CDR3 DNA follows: TGTGCCAGTACCCCGAGGGGGCGAACTGAAGCTTTCTTT. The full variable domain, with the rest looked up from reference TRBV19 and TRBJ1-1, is DGGITQSPKYLFRKEGQNVTLSCEQNLNHDAMYWYRQDPGQGLRLIYYSQIVNDFQKGDIAEGYSVSREKKESFPLTVTSAQKNPTAFYLCASTPRGRTEAFFGQGTRLTVV.

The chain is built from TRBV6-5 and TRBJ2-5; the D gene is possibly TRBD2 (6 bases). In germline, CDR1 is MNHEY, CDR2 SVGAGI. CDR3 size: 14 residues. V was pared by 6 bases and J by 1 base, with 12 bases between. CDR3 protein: CASSLAVLQETQYF. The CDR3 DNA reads TGTGCCAGCAGCTTAGCGGTCCTCCAAGAGACCCAGTACTTC.

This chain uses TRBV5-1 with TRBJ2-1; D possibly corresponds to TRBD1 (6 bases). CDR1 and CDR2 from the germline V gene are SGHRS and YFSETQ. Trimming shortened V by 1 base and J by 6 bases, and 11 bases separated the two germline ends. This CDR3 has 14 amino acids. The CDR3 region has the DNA TGCGCCAGCAGCTTGCCCGGCAGGGGCAATGAGCAGTTCTTC. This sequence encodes CASSLPGRGNEQFF.

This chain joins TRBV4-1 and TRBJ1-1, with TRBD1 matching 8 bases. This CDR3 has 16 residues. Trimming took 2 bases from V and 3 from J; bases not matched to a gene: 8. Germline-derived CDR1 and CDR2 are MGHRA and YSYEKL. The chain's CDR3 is CASSQRDRIRDTEAFF. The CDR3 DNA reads TGCGCCAGCAGCCAACGGGACAGGATCCGGGACACTGAAGCTTTCTTT.

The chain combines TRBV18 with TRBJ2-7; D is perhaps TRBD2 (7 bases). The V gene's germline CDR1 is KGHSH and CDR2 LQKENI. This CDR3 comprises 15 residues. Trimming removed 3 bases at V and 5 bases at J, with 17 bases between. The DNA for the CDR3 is TGTGCCAGCTCACCCCGAGGGGGGGCGCCACACGAGCAGTACTTC. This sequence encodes CASSPRGGAPHEQYF.

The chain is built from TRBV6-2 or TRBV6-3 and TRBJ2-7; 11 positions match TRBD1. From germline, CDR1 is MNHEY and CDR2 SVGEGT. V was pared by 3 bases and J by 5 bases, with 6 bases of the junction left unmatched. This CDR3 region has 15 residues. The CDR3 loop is CASSYSGQGGHEQYF. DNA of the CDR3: TGTGCCAGCAGTTATTCGGGACAGGGGGGCCACGAGCAGTACTTC.

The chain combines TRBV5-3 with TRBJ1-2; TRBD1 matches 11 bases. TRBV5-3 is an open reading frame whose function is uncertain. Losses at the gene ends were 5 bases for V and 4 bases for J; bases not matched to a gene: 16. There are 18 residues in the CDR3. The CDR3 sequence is CARSSLPGQGARGYGYTF. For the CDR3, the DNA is TGTGCCAGAAGTTCTCTTCCTGGACAGGGGGCGCGGGGCTATGGCTACACCTTC.

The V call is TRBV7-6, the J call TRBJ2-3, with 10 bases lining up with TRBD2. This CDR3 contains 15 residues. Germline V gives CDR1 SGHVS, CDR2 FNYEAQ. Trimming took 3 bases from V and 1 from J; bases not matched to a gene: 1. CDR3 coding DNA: TGTGCCAGCAGCTTGGGGACTAGCGGCACAGATACGCAGTATTTT. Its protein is CASSLGTSGTDTQYF. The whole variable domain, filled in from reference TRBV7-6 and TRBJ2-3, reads GAGVSQSPRYKVTKRGQDVALRCDPISGHVSLYWYRQALGQGPEFLTYFNYEAQQDKSGLPNDRFSAERPEGSISTLTIQRTEQRDSAMYRCASSLGTSGTDTQYFGPGTRLTVL.

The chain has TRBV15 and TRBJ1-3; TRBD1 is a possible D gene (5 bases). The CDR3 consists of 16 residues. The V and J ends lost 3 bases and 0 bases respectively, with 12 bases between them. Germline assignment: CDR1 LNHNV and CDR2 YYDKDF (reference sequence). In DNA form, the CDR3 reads TGTGCCACCAGCAGCCAGGCCGACAGCTCTGGAAACACCATATATTTT. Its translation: CATSSQADSSGNTIYF.

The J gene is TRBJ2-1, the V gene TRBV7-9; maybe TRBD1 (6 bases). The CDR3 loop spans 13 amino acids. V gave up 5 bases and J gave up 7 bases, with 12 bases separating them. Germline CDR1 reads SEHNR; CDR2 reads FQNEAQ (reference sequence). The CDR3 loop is CASSQERGNEQFF. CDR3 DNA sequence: TGTGCCAGCAGCCAGGAAAGGGGGAATGAGCAGTTCTTC. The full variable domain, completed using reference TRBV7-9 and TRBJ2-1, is DTGVSQNPRHKITKRGQNVTFRCDPISEHNRLYWYRQTLGQGPEFLTYFQNEAQLEKSRLLSDRFSAERPKGSFSTLEIQRTEQGDSAMYLCASSQERGNEQFFGPGTRLTVL.

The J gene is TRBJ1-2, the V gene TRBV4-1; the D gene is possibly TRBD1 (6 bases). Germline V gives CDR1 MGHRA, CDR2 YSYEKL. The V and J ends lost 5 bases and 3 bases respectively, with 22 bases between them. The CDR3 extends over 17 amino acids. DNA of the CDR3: TGCGCCAGCAGCGCCCTGCTCGGGGCAGGGGCCCACTATGGCTACACCTTC. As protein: CASSALLGAGAHYGYTF.

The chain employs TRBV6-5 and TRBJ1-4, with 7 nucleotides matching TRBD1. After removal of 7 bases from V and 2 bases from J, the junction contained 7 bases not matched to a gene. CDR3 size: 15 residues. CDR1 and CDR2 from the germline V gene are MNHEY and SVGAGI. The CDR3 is CASTVQTGTNEKLFF. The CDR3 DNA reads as TGTGCCAGCACGGTTCAGACAGGGACTAATGAAAAACTGTTTTTT.

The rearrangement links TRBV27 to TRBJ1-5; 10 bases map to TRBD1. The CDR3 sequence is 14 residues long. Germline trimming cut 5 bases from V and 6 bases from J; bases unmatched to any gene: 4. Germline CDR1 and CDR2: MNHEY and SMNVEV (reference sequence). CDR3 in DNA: TGTGCCAGCAGTCGGGACAGGGGCATTCAGCCCCAGCATTTT. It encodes CASSRDRGIQPQHF.

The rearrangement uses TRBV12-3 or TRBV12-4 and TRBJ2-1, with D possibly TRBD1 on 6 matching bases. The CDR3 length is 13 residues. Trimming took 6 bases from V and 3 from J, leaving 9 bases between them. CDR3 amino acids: CASRSTGYNEQFF. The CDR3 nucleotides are TGTGCCAGCAGGTCGACAGGCTACAATGAGCAGTTCTTC.

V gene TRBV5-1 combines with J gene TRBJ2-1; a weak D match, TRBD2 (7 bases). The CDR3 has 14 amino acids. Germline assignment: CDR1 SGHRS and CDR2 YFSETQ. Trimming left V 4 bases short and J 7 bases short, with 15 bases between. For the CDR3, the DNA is TGCGCCAGCAGCCGGGGGGCTTCGGGTAATGAGCAGTTCTTC. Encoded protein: CASSRGASGNEQFF.

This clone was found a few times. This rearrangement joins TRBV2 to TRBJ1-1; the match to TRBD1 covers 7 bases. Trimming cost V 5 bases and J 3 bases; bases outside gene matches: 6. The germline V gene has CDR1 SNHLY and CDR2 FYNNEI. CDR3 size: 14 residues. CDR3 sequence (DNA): TGTGCCAGCAGTTCACAGGGGTTGCACACTGAAGCTTTCTTT. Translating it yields CASSSQGLHTEAFF.

The CDR3 coding sequence is TGTGCCAGCAGCGACCTGGGGACAGGGAACCTTTTGGGAAACACCATATATTTT. Its protein product is CASSDLGTGNLLGNTIYF. The gene calls are TRBV9 and TRBJ1-3, with 9 nucleotides matching TRBD1. CDR1 and CDR2 from the germline V gene are SGDLS and YYNGEE. V shed 3 bases and J 4 bases; nucleotides not matched to a gene: 14. This CDR3 contains 18 residues. The full variable domain, rest sourced from reference TRBV9 and TRBJ1-3, is DSGVTQTPKHLITATGQRVTLRCSPRSGDLSVYWYQQSLDQGLQFLIQYYNGEERAKGNILERFSAQQFPDLHSELNLSSLELGDSALYFCASSDLGTGNLLGNTIYFGEGSWLTVV.

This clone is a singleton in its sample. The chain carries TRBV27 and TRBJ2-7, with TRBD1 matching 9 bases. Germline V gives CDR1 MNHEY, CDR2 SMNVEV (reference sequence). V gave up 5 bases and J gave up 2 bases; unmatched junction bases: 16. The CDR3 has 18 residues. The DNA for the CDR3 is TGTGCCAGCAGTCGAAGCGGCCGGGACAGGGTAATCCCCTACGAGCAGTACTTC. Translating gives CASSRSGRDRVIPYEQYF.

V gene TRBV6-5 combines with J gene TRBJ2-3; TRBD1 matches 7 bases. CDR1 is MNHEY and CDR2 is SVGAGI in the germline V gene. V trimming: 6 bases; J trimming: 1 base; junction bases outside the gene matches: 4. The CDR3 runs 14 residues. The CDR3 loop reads CASRDQGGTDTQYF. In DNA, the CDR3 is TGTGCCAGCAGAGATCAGGGGGGCACAGATACGCAGTATTTT.

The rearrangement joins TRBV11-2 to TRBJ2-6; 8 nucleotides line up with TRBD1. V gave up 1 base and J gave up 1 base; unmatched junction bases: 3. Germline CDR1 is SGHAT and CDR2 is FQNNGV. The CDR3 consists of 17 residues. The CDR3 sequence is CASSLVGQGSGANVLTF. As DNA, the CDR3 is TGTGCCAGCAGCTTAGTAGGACAGGGATCTGGGGCCAACGTCCTGACTTTC. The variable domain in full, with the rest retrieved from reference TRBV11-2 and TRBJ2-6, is EAGVAQSPRYKIIEKRQSVAFWCNPISGHATLYWYQQILGQGPKLLIQFQNNGVVDDSQLPKDRFSAERLKGVDSTLKIQPAKLEDSAVYLCASSLVGQGSGANVLTFGAGSRLTVL.

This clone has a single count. CDR3 protein: CASSYRQGSYEQYF. CDR3 in DNA: TGCGCCAGCAGCTACAGACAGGGGTCCTACGAGCAGTACTTC. The chain is built from TRBV5-1 and TRBJ2-7, with 8 bases aligning to TRBD1. CDR3 length: 14 amino acids. The germline V gene encodes CDR1 SGHRS and CDR2 YFSETQ. Trimming at V came to 3 bases and at J to 1 base, leaving 3 bases not matched to a gene. The whole variable domain, remainder taken from reference TRBV5-1 and TRBJ2-7, is KAGVTQTPRYLIKTRGQQVTLSCSPISGHRSVSWYQQTPGQGLQFLFEYFSETQRNKGNFPGRFSGRQFSNSRSEMNVSTLELGDSALYLCASSYRQGSYEQYFGPGTRLTVT.

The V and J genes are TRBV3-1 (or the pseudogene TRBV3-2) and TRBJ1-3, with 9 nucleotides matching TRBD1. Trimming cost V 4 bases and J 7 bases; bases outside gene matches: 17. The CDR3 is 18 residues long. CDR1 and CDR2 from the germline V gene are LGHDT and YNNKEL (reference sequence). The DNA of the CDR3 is TGTGCCAGCAGCCCCGGGACAGGGAGAATAAGGGGAGAGAACACCATATATTTT. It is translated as CASSPGTGRIRGENTIYF.

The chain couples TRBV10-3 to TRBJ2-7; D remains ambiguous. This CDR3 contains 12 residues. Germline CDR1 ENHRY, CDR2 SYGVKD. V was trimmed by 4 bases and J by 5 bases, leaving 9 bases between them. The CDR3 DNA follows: TGTGCCATCAGTGCTGGCGGAAACGAGCAGTACTTC. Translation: CAISAGGNEQYF.

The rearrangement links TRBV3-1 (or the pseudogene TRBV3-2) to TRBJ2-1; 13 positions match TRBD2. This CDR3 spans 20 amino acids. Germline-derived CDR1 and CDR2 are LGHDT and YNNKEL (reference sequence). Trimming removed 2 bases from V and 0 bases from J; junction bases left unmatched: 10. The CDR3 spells CASSQSGGLAGTSSYNEQFF. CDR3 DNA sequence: TGTGCCAGCAGCCAATCAGGGGGACTAGCGGGGACGAGCTCCTACAATGAGCAGTTCTTC.

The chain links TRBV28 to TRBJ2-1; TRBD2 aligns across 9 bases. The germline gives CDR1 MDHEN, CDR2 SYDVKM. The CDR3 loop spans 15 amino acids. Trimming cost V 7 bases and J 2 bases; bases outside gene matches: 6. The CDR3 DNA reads TGTGCCAGCACTCCGGCGGGGGGGGCCTACAATGAGCAGTTCTTC. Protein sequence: CASTPAGGAYNEQFF. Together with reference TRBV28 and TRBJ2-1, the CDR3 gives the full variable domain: DVKVTQSSRYLVKRTGEKVFLECVQDMDHENMFWYRQDPGLGLRLIYFSYDVKMKEKGDIPEGYSVSREKKERFSLILESASTNQTSMYLCASTPAGGAYNEQFFGPGTRLTVL.

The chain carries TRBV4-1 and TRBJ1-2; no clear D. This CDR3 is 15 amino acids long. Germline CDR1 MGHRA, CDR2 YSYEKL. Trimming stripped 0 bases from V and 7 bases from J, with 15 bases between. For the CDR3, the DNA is TGCGCCAGCAGCCAAGATTCCGGACGGACTTCTGGCTACACCTTC. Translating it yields CASSQDSGRTSGYTF.

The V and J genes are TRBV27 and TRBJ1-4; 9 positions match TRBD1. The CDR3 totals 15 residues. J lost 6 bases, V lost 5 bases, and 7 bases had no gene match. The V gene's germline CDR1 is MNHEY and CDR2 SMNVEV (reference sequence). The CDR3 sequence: CASSPGTGRYEKLFF. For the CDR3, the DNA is TGTGCCAGCAGTCCAGGGACAGGGCGTTATGAAAAACTGTTTTTT.

This CDR3 is CASSQSPDRATGELFF. The CDR3 DNA reads TGTGCCAGCTCACAATCGCCGGACAGGGCCACCGGGGAGCTGTTTTTT. This chain connects TRBV18 to TRBJ2-2; 8 nucleotides agree with TRBD1. CDR1 KGHSH and CDR2 LQKENI come from the germline V gene. V lost 4 bases and J lost 4; bases outside the gene matches: 8. The CDR3 contains 16 residues.